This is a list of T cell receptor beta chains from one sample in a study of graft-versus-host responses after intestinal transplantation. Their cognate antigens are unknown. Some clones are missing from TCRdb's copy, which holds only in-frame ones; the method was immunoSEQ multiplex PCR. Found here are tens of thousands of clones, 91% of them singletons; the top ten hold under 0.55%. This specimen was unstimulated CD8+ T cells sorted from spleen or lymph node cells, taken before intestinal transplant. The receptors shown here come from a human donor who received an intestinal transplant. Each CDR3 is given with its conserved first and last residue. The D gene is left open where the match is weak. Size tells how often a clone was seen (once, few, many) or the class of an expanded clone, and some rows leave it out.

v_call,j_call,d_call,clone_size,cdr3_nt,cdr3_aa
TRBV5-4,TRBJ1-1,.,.,TGTGCCAGCAGCTCGACACAATTGAACACTGAAGCTTTCTTT,CASSSTQLNTEAFF
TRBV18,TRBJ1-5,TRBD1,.,TGTGCCAGCTCACCCTCCCTGGACAGGGGCAATCAGCCCCAGCATTTT,CASSPSLDRGNQPQHF
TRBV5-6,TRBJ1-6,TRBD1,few,TGTGCCAGCAGCTCGGCGGGACAGGGGCAGTCACCCCTCCACTTT,CASSSAGQGQSPLHF
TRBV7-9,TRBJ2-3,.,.,TGTGCCAGCAGCTTACAGCAGGGTCATCCCACAGATACGCAGTATTTT,CASSLQQGHPTDTQYF
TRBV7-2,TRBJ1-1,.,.,TGTGCCAGCAGCCCAGGGGATACTGAAGCTTTCTTT,CASSPGDTEAFF
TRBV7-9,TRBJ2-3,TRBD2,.,TGTGCCAGCAGCTTAACTGTAGCGGGGCCCTCGACAGATACGCAGTATTTT,CASSLTVAGPSTDTQYF
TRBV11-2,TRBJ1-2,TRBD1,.,TGTGCCAGCAGCTTGCCCTACAGTCTGGACAGGCCATATGGCTACACCTTC,CASSLPYSLDRPYGYTF
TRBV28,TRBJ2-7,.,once,TGTGCCAGCAGTTTCGGAAAAGGGGCGGCCTACGAGCAGTACTTC,CASSFGKGAAYEQYF
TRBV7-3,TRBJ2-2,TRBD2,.,TGTGCCAGCAGCTTAACCCCTAGCGGGAGTGCCGGGGAGCTGTTTTTT,CASSLTPSGSAGELFF
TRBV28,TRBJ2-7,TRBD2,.,TGTGCCAGCAGTTGGACTAGCGGGAGTGCGTTAGACTACGAGCAGTACTTC,CASSWTSGSALDYEQYF
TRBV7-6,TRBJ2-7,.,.,TGTGCCAGCAGCTTCAGGGGCCAGAACGAGCAGTACTTC,CASSFRGQNEQYF
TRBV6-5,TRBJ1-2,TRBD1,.,TGTGCCAGCATGATAAGACAGGGACTAGACTATGGCTACACCTTC,CASMIRQGLDYGYTF
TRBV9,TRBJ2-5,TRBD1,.,TGTGCCAGCAGCCCCCATGGACAGGAAGAGGAGACCCAGTACTTC,CASSPHGQEEETQYF
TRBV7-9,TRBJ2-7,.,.,TGTGCCAGCAGCTCCCTTAAAGAGCTAGGAGCGGAGAACTTC,CASSSLKELGAENF
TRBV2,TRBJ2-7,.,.,TGTGCCAGCAGTGGGCAAACCTACGAGCAGTACTTC,CASSGQTYEQYF
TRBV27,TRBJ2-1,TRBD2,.,TGTGCCAGCAGGACTAGCGGGAGCTACAATGAGCAGTTCTTC,CASRTSGSYNEQFF
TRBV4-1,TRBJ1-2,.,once,TGCGCCAGCAGCCCCCTCAAAAGGGGGAACTATGGCTACACCTTC,CASSPLKRGNYGYTF
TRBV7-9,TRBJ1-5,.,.,TGTGCCAGCAGCGGACTAGGACAGCCCCAGCATTTT,CASSGLGQPQHF
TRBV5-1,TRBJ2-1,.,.,TGCGCCAGCAGCGCCAGGGGTGTGGATGAGCAGTTCTTC,CASSARGVDEQFF
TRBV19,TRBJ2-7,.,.,TGTGCCAGTAGTATTTGGCCGGAGTCGAGCGAGCAGTACTTC,CASSIWPESSEQYF
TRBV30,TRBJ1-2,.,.,TGTGCCTGGAATAAGGGGTTCTATGGCTACACCTTC,CAWNKGFYGYTF
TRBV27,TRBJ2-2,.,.,TGTGCCAGCAGTAGCAGGGGCCCCACCGGGGAGCTGTTTTTT,CASSSRGPTGELFF
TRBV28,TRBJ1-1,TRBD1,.,TGTGCCAGCAGTTTAGGGACAGGGGGCAATGAAGCTTTCTTT,CASSLGTGGNEAFF
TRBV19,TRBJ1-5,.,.,TGTGCCAGTAGTATAGTCGGGAATAGCAATCAGCCCCAGCATTTT,CASSIVGNSNQPQHF
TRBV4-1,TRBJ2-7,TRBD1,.,TGCGCCAGCAGCCAACAGGACAGGGGACCCTACGAGCAGTACTTC,CASSQQDRGPYEQYF
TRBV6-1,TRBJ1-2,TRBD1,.,TGTGCCAGCAGGGACAGGGGGTCTTTCTATGGCTACACCTTC,CASRDRGSFYGYTF
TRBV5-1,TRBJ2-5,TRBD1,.,TGCGCCAGCAGCTGGGGCCGACAGGGGATGGAGACCCAGTACTTC,CASSWGRQGMETQYF
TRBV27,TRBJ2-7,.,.,TGTGCCAGCAGGAGCGCTTCCTTCTCCTACGAGCAGTACTTC,CASRSASFSYEQYF
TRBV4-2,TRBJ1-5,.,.,TGTGCCAGCAGCCAGGGGGGGGGTAGTCAGCATTTT,CASSQGGGSQHF
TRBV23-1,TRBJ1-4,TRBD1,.,TGCGCCAGCAGTCGGCCAGGACAGGGGAATGAAAAACTGTTTTTT,CASSRPGQGNEKLFF
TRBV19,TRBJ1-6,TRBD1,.,TGTGCCAGTAGTACGACAGGGAAGTATTCACCCCTCCACTTT,CASSTTGKYSPLHF
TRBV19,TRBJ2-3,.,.,TGTGCCTCTAGTTCTCGCGGGGCGACCACAGATACGCAGTATTTT,CASSSRGATTDTQYF
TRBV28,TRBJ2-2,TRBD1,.,TGTGCCAGCAGTCTAGGGGACAGGGTGGGCACCGGGGAGCTGTTTTTT,CASSLGDRVGTGELFF
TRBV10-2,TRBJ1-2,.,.,TGCGCCAGCAGTGAGGGGCGACCAAAGTCCTATGGCTACACCTTC,CASSEGRPKSYGYTF
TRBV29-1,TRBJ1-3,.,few,TGCAGCGTCCTCTCTGGAAACACCATATATTTT,CSVLSGNTIYF
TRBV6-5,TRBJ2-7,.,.,TGTGCCAGCAGTTCGATCCTGGCAGGGATTCACCACGAGCAGTACTTC,CASSSILAGIHHEQYF
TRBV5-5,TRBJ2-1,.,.,TGTGCCAGCAGCTTGGCCCTAGTAATGAGGACCTACAATGAGCAGTTCTTC,CASSLALVMRTYNEQFF
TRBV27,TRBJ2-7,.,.,TGTGCCAGCAGTACCGAGGAGGGGAGCGAGCAGTACTTC,CASSTEEGSEQYF
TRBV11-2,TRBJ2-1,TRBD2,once,TGTGCCAGCAGCCCACTAGCGGGAGGGCCGAATGAGCAGTTCTTC,CASSPLAGGPNEQFF
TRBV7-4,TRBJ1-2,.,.,TGTGCCAGCAGCTTAGACGCGTGCCGTCTGATTGGCTACACCTTC,CASSLDACRLIGYTF
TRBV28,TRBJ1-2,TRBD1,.,TGTGCCAGCAGTCTACAGGGGAACTATGGCTACACCTTC,CASSLQGNYGYTF
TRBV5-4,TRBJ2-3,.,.,TGTGCCAGCAGCTTGGAGAGGGCCACAGATACGCAGTATTTT,CASSLERATDTQYF
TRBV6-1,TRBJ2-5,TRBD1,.,TGTGCCAGCAGGACCCTACAGGGGACGAAAGAGACCCAGTACTTC,CASRTLQGTKETQYF
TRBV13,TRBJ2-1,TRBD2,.,TGTGCCAGCAGCTCACTAGCGGGCGTAGATGAGCAGTTCTTC,CASSSLAGVDEQFF
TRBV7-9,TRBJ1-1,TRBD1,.,TGTGCCAGCAGACACCGGACAGGGGACAAGAACACTGAAGCTTTCTTT,CASRHRTGDKNTEAFF
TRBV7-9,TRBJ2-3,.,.,TGTGCCAGCAGCTTAAAGTCGACAGGAGATACGCAGTATTTT,CASSLKSTGDTQYF
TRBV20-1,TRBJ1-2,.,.,TGCAGTGCCTCCTTCGGCTATGGCTACACCTTC,CSASFGYGYTF
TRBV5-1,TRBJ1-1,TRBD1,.,TGCGCCAGCAGCTTGGGGGGGACAGCACGCAGCACTGAAGCTTTCTTT,CASSLGGTARSTEAFF
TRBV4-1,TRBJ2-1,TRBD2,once,TGCGCCAGCAGCCCTCTTGGCTCTACTAGCGGAATAAACAATGAGCAGTTCTTC,CASSPLGSTSGINNEQFF
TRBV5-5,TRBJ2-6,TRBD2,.,TGTGCCAGCAGCGGGGGGACTAGCGGGAGGTCTGGGGCCAACGTCCTGACTTTC,CASSGGTSGRSGANVLTF